Following are 27 T cell receptor beta chains from one sample sequenced in a study of T cell responses to AZD1222 COVID-19 vaccine. Repertoires were generated with immunoSEQ multiplex PCR, while TCRdb's copy carries only in-frame clones and drops some. The repertoire has 55,000 to 75,000 clones, around nine tenths of them found once; the top ten carry 4.9%. The sample was peripheral blood, taken on day 0 of AZD1222 vaccination. Source of these receptors: an adult in good health.

The chain recombines TRBV7-2 with TRBJ1-6; D is uncertain. Trimming shortened V by 2 bases and J by 0 bases, and 5 bases separated the two germline ends. The CDR3 spans 15 residues. From germline, CDR1 is SGHTA and CDR2 FQGNSA. The DNA for the CDR3 is TGTGCCAGCAGCTTAATCCGCTCCTATAATTCACCCCTCCACTTT. Translated: CASSLIRSYNSPLHF. Looking up the rest from reference TRBV7-2 and TRBJ1-6 gives the full variable domain: GAGVSQSPSNKVTEKGKDVELRCDPISGHTALYWYRQSLGQGLEFLIYFQGNSAPDKSGLPSDRFSAERTGGSVSTLTIQRTQQEDSAVYLCASSLIRSYNSPLHFGNGTRLTVT.

This clone was seen just once. The chain joins TRBV12-3 or TRBV12-4 to TRBJ2-7; TRBD1 agrees at 8 bases. CDR3 length: 13 residues. Trimming cost V 6 bases and J 6 bases; bases outside gene matches: 7. The CDR3: CASRRAGGGEQYF. CDR3 nucleotide sequence: TGTGCCAGCAGGAGAGCAGGGGGCGGCGAGCAGTACTTC.

For the CDR3, the DNA is TGTGCCAGCAGCCCCCTCGGACAGGATAATGAAAAACTGTTTTTT. It specifies CASSPLGQDNEKLFF. The rearrangement joins TRBV14 to TRBJ1-4; 7 bases align to TRBD1. V was pared by 4 bases and J by 4 bases, with 6 bases of the junction left unmatched. The CDR3 sequence is 15 residues long. Germline V gene sequence: CDR1 SGHDN, CDR2 FVKESK.

The chain combines TRBV7-2 with TRBJ2-2; no clear D gene. V was shortened by 2 bases and J by 4 bases, with 8 bases between the two germline ends. Germline loops: CDR1 SGHTA, CDR2 FQGNSA. The CDR3 spans 14 residues. In DNA, the CDR3 is TGTGCCAGCAGCTTAAGGTCCACCACCGGGGAGCTGTTTTTT. It translates to CASSLRSTTGELFF.

The rearrangement uses TRBV7-2 and TRBJ1-5; 10 bases match TRBD1. The CDR3 length is 15 residues. Germline CDR1 reads SGHTA; CDR2 reads FQGNSA. Trimming took 3 bases from V and 6 from J; bases not matched to a gene: 5. In nucleotides, the CDR3 is TGTGCCAGCAGCTTGGGGACAGGGGCCAGTCAGCCCCAGCATTTT. As protein: CASSLGTGASQPQHF.

The rearrangement links TRBV18 to TRBJ1-1; 9 bases agree with TRBD1. The germline gives CDR1 KGHSH, CDR2 LQKENI. The CDR3 spans 16 residues. V shed 3 bases, J shed 4 bases, and the junction held 9 bases outside the gene matches. CDR3 in amino acids: CASSPLIQGAGTEAFF. For the CDR3, the DNA is TGTGCCAGCTCACCGTTAATACAGGGGGCCGGCACTGAAGCTTTCTTT.

The gene calls are TRBV7-9 and TRBJ1-5, with 7 bases lining up with TRBD1. The CDR3 is made up of 14 amino acids. V shed 7 bases, J shed 3 bases, and the junction held 6 bases outside the gene matches. Germline V gene data show CDR1 as SEHNR and CDR2 as FQNEAQ (reference sequence). The CDR3 DNA follows: TGTGCCAGCAACGGGCAGGGGGTCAATCAGCCCCAGCATTTT. Translated: CASNGQGVNQPQHF.

The rearrangement links TRBV7-3 to TRBJ1-1; D unresolved. Germline V gene lookup returns CDR1 SGHTA and CDR2 FQGTGA. V shed 4 bases and J shed 3 bases, with 9 bases lying between them. The CDR3 runs to 13 residues. The CDR3 sequence: CASSSSRDTEAFF. The CDR3, as DNA: TGTGCCAGCAGCTCCTCGCGGGACACTGAAGCTTTCTTT.

There are a few counts of this clone. The V and J genes are TRBV7-3 and TRBJ2-2, with D uncertain. Trimming removed 3 bases at V and 6 bases at J, with 8 bases between. Per the germline V gene, CDR1 is SGHTA and CDR2 is FQGTGA. This CDR3 is 13 amino acids long. The chain's CDR3 is CASSFEASGELFF. The CDR3 DNA reads TGTGCCAGCAGCTTTGAGGCGTCCGGGGAGCTGTTTTTT.

The rearrangement joins TRBV2 to TRBJ2-1; D might be TRBD2 (6 bases). The germline V gene has CDR1 SNHLY and CDR2 FYNNEI. The CDR3 is made up of 13 amino acids. V lost 4 bases and J 3 bases, leaving 7 bases between the germline ends. CDR3 nucleotide sequence: TGTGCCAGCAGTGTAGCGGACTACAATGAGCAGTTCTTC. This codes for CASSVADYNEQFF.

The rearrangement links TRBV9 to TRBJ2-1; 9 bases are shared with TRBD1. Looked up from germline, CDR1 is SGDLS and CDR2 is YYNGEE. V was clipped by 3 bases and J by 5 bases; unmatched bases: 9. This CDR3 spans 16 amino acids. The CDR3 spells CASSGYNRDRDNEQFF. As DNA, the CDR3 is TGTGCCAGCAGCGGATACAACCGGGACAGGGACAATGAGCAGTTCTTC.

The V call is TRBV27, the J call TRBJ2-2; 8 nucleotides agree with TRBD1. J was trimmed by 4 bases and V by 6 bases; bases with no gene match: 7. Germline lookup yields CDR1 MNHEY and CDR2 SMNVEV (reference sequence). The CDR3 totals 15 residues. In nucleotides, the CDR3 is TGTGCCAGCAGACGCCGACAGGGGACCACCGGGGAGCTGTTTTTT. Translating gives CASRRRQGTTGELFF.

The chain joins TRBV6-1 to TRBJ1-5; TRBD1 matches 9 bases. Trimming removed 3 bases from V and 1 base from J; junction bases left unmatched: 4. The length of the CDR3 is 16 residues. Germline V gene lookup returns CDR1 MNHNS and CDR2 SASEGT. The CDR3 sequence is CASSEWTGVSNQPQHF. DNA for the CDR3: TGTGCCAGCAGTGAGTGGACAGGGGTCAGCAATCAGCCCCAGCATTTT.

The CDR3 protein is CASSLQRGAYNEQFF. The CDR3 DNA reads TGTGCCAGCAGCTTACAGCGGGGGGCCTACAATGAGCAGTTCTTC. The V gene is TRBV7-9, the J gene TRBJ2-1, with TRBD2 matching 9 bases. This CDR3 region has 15 residues. V lost 2 bases, J lost 2 bases, and 1 base stayed unmatched. Per germline, CDR1 SEHNR and CDR2 FQNEAQ (reference sequence).

The V gene is TRBV6-5, the J gene TRBJ2-7; a weak D match, TRBD2 (6 bases). The CDR3 is 14 amino acids. The germline V gene encodes CDR1 MNHEY and CDR2 SVGAGI. V was clipped by 2 bases and J by 7 bases, with 15 bases between them. The chain's CDR3 is CASSYGRGLEEQYF. CDR3 DNA: TGTGCCAGCAGTTACGGGCGGGGCCTAGAGGAGCAGTACTTC.

This clone was picked up one time. The chain employs TRBV9 and TRBJ1-1, with a tentative D call TRBD1 (6 bases). This CDR3 contains 15 residues. V lost 4 bases to trimming and J lost 1 base, with 14 bases between them. The germline V gene has CDR1 SGDLS and CDR2 YYNGEE. The CDR3 region is CASSPRDNTNTEAFF. The CDR3 nucleotides are TGTGCCAGCAGCCCCAGGGACAACACGAACACTGAAGCTTTCTTT.

This clone has just one count. V gene TRBV9 combines with J gene TRBJ1-3; the match to TRBD1 covers 7 bases. V trimming: 4 bases; J trimming: 5 bases; junction bases outside the gene matches: 12. Germline V gives CDR1 SGDLS, CDR2 YYNGEE. The CDR3 has 16 amino acids. CDR3 nucleotides: TGTGCCAGCAGCCCCCCGGACAGGTCGGCAAGAAACACCATATATTTT. This sequence encodes CASSPPDRSARNTIYF.

The chain has TRBV7-8 and TRBJ2-1; 7 bases align to TRBD1. This CDR3 has 13 amino acids. Germline V gives CDR1 SGHVS, CDR2 FQNEAQ. V shed 10 bases and J 7 bases; nucleotides not matched to a gene: 10. CDR3 sequence reads: CAITGAGSNEQFF. CDR3 bases: TGTGCCATCACAGGGGCAGGGAGTAATGAGCAGTTCTTC.

The V and J genes are TRBV29-1 and TRBJ2-3, with D possibly being TRBD1 or TRBD2 (5 bases each). There are 14 residues in the CDR3. V was pared by 7 bases and J by 5 bases, with 19 bases between. Germline V gene lookup returns CDR1 SQVTM and CDR2 ANQGSEA. The CDR3 loop reads CSGTPRTRGDTQYF. The CDR3 DNA follows: TGCAGCGGTACCCCTCGAACTAGGGGAGATACGCAGTATTTT.

The chain recombines TRBV18 with TRBJ1-5; maybe TRBD1 (5 bases). V lost 3 bases and J lost 2, with 14 bases in between. CDR1 KGHSH and CDR2 LQKENI come from the germline V gene. The CDR3 is 16 residues long. CDR3 bases: TGTGCCAGCTCACCGTCGAGGGGCGAAGGCAATCAGCCCCAGCATTTT. Amino acids: CASSPSRGEGNQPQHF.

The chain recombines TRBV11-2 with TRBJ1-1, with unresolved D. CDR1 is SGHAT and CDR2 is FQNNGV in the germline V gene. The CDR3 has 14 amino acids. V lost 5 bases to trimming and J lost 6 bases, with 16 bases between them. The chain's CDR3 is CASSAREASAEAFF. CDR3 nucleotides: TGTGCCAGCAGCGCCCGTGAAGCGTCGGCTGAAGCTTTCTTT.

V and J are TRBV2 and TRBJ1-5; weak D call: TRBD1 (5 bases). V was cut by 3 bases and J by 2 bases, with 8 bases left in between. This CDR3 has 14 residues. The germline V gene encodes CDR1 SNHLY and CDR2 FYNNEI. This CDR3 is CASSDGGRNQPQHF. CDR3 in DNA: TGTGCCAGCAGTGATGGGGGACGCAATCAGCCCCAGCATTTT. Variable domain in full (rest from reference TRBV2 and TRBJ1-5): EPEVTQTPSHQVTQMGQEVILRCVPISNHLYFYWYRQILGQKVEFLVSFYNNEISEKSEIFDDQFSVERPDGSNFTLKIRSTKLEDSAMYFCASSDGGRNQPQHFGDGTRLSIL.

This clone appeared a single time. V usage is TRBV19 and J usage is TRBJ2-7; no reliable D call. CDR3 length: 10 amino acids. Germline CDR1 is LNHDA and CDR2 is SQIVND (reference sequence). The germline V and J ends were trimmed by 9 bases and 4 bases, with 7 bases remaining between them. As DNA, the CDR3 is TGTGCCAGGAACTTTTACGAGCAGTACTTC. Protein product: CARNFYEQYF.

The J gene is TRBJ1-2, the V gene TRBV24-1; 7 positions agree with TRBD1. This CDR3 comprises 13 residues. Trimming at V came to 4 bases and at J to 5 bases, leaving 3 bases not matched to a gene. Germline V gives CDR1 KGHDR, CDR2 SFDVKD. The CDR3 protein is CATSDRTGYGYTF. The CDR3 nucleotides read TGTGCCACCAGTGACAGGACAGGTTATGGCTACACCTTC.

The chain joins TRBV9 to TRBJ2-2; D not resolved. CDR1 is SGDLS, CDR2 YYNGEE, per germline. This CDR3 is 14 amino acids long. The germline V and J ends were trimmed by 3 bases and 2 bases, with 8 bases remaining between them. CDR3 nucleotides: TGTGCCAGCAGCGCGAGGACCAACACCGGGGAGCTGTTTTTT. This sequence encodes CASSARTNTGELFF.

The chain combines TRBV29-1 with TRBJ2-7, with D unclear. CDR1 and CDR2 from the germline V gene are SQVTM and ANQGSEA. V lost 0 bases to trimming and J lost 9 bases, with 15 bases between them. This CDR3 spans 13 amino acids. The CDR3 reads CSVEEYGPSGQYF. For the CDR3, the DNA is TGCAGCGTTGAAGAATACGGACCCTCGGGGCAGTACTTC.

This clone occurred a few times. The chain is built from TRBV7-8 and TRBJ2-1, with D tentatively TRBD2 (6 bases). The CDR3 loop spans 17 amino acids. Germline V CDR1 and CDR2: SGHVS, FQNEAQ. With 3 bases removed from V and 7 bases from J, the gap between germline ends came to 22 bases. CDR3 amino acids: CASSFGIRLGDTNEQFF. CDR3 nucleotide sequence: TGTGCCAGCAGCTTTGGCATTAGACTAGGGGATACTAATGAGCAGTTCTTC. The full variable domain, completed using reference TRBV7-8 and TRBJ2-1, is GAGVSQSPRYKVAKRGQDVALRCDPISGHVSLFWYQQALGQGPEFLTYFQNEAQLDKSGLPSDRFFAERPEGSVSTLKIQRTQQEDSAVYLCASSFGIRLGDTNEQFFGPGTRLTVL.